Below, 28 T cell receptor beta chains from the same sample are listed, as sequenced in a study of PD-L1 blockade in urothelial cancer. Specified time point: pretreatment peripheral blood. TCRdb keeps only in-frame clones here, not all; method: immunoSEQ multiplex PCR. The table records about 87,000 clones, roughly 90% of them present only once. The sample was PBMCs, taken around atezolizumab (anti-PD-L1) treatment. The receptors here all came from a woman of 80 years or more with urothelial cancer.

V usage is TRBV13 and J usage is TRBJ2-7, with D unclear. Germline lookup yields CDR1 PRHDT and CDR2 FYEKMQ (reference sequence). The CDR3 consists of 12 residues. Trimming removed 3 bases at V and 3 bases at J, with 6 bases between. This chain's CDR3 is CASSFDFYEQYF. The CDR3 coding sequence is TGTGCCAGCAGCTTTGACTTCTACGAGCAGTACTTC.

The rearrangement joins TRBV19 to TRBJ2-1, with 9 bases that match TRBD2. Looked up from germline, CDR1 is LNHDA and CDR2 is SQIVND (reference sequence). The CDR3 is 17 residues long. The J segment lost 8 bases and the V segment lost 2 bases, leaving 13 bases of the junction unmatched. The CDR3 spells CASSIRAPSGTTDEQFF. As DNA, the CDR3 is TGTGCCAGTAGTATAAGGGCCCCTAGCGGGACGACAGATGAGCAGTTCTTC. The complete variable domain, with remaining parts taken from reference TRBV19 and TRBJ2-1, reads DGGITQSPKYLFRKEGQNVTLSCEQNLNHDAMYWYRQDPGQGLRLIYYSQIVNDFQKGDIAEGYSVSREKKESFPLTVTSAQKNPTAFYLCASSIRAPSGTTDEQFFGPGTRLTVL.

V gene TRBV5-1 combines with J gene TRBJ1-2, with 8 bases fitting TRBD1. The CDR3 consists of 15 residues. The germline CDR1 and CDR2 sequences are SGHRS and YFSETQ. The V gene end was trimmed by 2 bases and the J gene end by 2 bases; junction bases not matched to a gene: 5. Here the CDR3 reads CASSFDGQGNYGYTF. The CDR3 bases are TGCGCCAGCAGCTTCGACGGACAGGGAAACTATGGCTACACCTTC.

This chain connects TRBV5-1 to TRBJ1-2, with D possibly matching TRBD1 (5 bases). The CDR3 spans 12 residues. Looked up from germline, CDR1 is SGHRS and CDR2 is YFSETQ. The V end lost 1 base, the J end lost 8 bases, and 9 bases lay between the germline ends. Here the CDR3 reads CASSLIGGGYTF. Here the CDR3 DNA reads TGCGCCAGCAGCTTGATCGGGGGAGGCTACACCTTC.

CDR3 region: CASREGRNEKLFF. The CDR3 DNA is TGCGCCAGCAGGGAGGGGAGAAATGAAAAACTGTTTTTT. The rearrangement uses TRBV10-2 and TRBJ1-4; TRBD1 is a possible D gene (5 bases). CDR3 length: 13 residues. The ends were cut back, 6 bases at V and 5 bases at J, with 10 bases in the middle. Germline assignment: CDR1 WSHSY and CDR2 SAAADI.

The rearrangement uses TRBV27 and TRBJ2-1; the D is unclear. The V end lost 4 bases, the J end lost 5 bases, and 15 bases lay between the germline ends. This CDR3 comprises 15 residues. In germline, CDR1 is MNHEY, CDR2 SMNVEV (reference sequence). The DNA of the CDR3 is TGTGCCAGCAGTTACCTGCCACTTCGAGACAATGAGCAGTTCTTC. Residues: CASSYLPLRDNEQFF.

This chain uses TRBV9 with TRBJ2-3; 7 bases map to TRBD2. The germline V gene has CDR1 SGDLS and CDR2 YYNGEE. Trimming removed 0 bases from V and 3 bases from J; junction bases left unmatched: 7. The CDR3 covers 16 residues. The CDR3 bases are TGTGCCAGCAGCGTAGCGGCGGGAGTTGTGACAGATACGCAGTATTTT. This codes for CASSVAAGVVTDTQYF.

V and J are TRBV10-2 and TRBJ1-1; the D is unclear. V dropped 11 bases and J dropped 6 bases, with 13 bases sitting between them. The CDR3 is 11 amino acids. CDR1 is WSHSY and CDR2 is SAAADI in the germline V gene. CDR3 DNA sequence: TGCGCCTGCCAGAAATCTGCTGAAGCTTTCTTT. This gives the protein CACQKSAEAFF.

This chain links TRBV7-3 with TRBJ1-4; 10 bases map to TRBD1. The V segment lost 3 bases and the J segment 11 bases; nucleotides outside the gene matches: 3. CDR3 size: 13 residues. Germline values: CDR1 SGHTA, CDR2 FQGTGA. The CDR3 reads CASSFGQGDKLFF. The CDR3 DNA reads TGTGCCAGCAGCTTTGGACAGGGGGACAAACTGTTTTTT.

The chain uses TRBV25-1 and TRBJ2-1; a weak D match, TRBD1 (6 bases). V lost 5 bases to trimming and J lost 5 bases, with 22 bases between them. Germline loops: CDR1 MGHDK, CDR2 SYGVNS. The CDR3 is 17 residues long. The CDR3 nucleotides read TGTGCCAGCAGTACCCACAGGGTAAAAGAGTCGGACAATGAGCAGTTCTTC. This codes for CASSTHRVKESDNEQFF.

CDR3 sequence (DNA): TGCGCCAGCAGCTTGGGACAGGCGGCCCGGGAGACCCAGTACTTC. Translated, it gives CASSLGQAARETQYF. The V gene is TRBV5-1, the J gene TRBJ2-5; weak D call: TRBD1 (6 bases). The CDR3 length is 15 residues. V was trimmed by 0 bases and J by 5 bases, leaving 14 bases between them. CDR1 is SGHRS and CDR2 is YFSETQ in the germline V gene.

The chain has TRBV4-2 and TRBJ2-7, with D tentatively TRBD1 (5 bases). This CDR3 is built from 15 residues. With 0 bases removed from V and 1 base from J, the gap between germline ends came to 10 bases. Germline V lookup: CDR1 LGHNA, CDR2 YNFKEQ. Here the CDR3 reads CASSQDRTNSYEQYF. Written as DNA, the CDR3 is TGTGCCAGCAGCCAAGATAGGACAAATTCCTACGAGCAGTACTTC.

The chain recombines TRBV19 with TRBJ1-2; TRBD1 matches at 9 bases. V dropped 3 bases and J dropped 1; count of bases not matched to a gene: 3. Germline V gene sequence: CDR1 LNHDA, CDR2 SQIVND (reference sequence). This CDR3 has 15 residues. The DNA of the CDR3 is TGTGCCAGTAGTATTAGGGACAGGGATAACTATGGCTACACCTTC. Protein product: CASSIRDRDNYGYTF.

This CDR3 is CASSVGATNTGELFF. The CDR3 region has the DNA TGTGCCAGCTCGGTGGGAGCCACGAACACCGGGGAGCTGTTTTTT. The chain employs TRBV18 and TRBJ2-2; possibly TRBD2 for D (5 bases). The CDR3 covers 15 residues. V was shortened by 6 bases and J by 0 bases, with 11 bases between the two germline ends. Germline CDR1 KGHSH, CDR2 LQKENI.

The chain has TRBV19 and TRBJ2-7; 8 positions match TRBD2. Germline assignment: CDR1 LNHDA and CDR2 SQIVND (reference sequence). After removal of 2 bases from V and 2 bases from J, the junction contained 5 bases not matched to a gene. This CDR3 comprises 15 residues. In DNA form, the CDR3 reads TGTGCCAGTAGTATACGGTGGGGACTAGCCTACGAGCAGTACTTC. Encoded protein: CASSIRWGLAYEQYF. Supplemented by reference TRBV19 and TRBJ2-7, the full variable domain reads DGGITQSPKYLFRKEGQNVTLSCEQNLNHDAMYWYRQDPGQGLRLIYYSQIVNDFQKGDIAEGYSVSREKKESFPLTVTSAQKNPTAFYLCASSIRWGLAYEQYFGPGTRLTVT.

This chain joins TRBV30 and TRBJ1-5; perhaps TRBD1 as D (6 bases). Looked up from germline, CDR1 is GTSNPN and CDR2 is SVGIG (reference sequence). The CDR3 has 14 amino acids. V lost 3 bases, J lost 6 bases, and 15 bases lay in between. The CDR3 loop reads CAWSQKGGPQPQHF. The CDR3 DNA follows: TGTGCCTGGAGCCAGAAAGGGGGTCCTCAGCCCCAGCATTTT.

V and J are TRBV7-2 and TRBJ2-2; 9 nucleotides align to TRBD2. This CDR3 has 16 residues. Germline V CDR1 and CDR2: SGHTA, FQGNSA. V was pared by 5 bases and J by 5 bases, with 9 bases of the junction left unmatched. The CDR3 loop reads CASSPLAGVGTGELFF. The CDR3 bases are TGTGCCAGCAGCCCCTTAGCGGGAGTGGGGACCGGGGAGCTGTTTTTT.

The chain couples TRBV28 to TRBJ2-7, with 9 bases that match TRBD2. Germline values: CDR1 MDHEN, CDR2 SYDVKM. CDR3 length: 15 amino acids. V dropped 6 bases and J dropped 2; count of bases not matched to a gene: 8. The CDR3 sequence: CASSIPSGATYEQYF. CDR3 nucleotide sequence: TGTGCCAGCAGCATTCCTAGCGGGGCAACCTACGAGCAGTACTTC.

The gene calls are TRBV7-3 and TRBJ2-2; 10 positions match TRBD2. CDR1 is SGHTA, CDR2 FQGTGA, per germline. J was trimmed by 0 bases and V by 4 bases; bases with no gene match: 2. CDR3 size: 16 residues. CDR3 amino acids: CASSSLAGANTGELFF. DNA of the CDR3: TGTGCCAGCAGCTCTCTAGCGGGAGCGAACACCGGGGAGCTGTTTTTT.

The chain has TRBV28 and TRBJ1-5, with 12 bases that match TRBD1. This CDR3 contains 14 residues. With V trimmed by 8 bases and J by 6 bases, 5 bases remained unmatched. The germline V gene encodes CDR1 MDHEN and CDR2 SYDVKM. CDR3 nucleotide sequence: TGTGCCAGCGATTGGGGACAGGGGGCTCAGCCCCAGCATTTT. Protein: CASDWGQGAQPQHF.

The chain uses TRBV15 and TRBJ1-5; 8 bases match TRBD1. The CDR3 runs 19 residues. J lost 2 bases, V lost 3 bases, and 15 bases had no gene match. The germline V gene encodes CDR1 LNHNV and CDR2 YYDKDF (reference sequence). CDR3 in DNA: TGTGCCACCAGCAGGGACCGGGACAGGAGCTCCTATCGCAATCAGCCCCAGCATTTT. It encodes CATSRDRDRSSYRNQPQHF.

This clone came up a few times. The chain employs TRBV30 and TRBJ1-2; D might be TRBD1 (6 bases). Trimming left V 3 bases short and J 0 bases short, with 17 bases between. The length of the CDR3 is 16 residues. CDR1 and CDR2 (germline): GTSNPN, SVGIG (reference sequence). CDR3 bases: TGTGCCTGGAGCATACAGGGCCTAATCCCTAACTATGGCTACACCTTC. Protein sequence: CAWSIQGLIPNYGYTF.

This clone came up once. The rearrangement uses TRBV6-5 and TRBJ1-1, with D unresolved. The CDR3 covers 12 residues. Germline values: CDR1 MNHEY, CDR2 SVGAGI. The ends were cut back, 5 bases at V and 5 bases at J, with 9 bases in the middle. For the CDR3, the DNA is TGTGCCAGCAGTCCTCTCGGGACTGAAGCTTTCTTT. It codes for CASSPLGTEAFF.

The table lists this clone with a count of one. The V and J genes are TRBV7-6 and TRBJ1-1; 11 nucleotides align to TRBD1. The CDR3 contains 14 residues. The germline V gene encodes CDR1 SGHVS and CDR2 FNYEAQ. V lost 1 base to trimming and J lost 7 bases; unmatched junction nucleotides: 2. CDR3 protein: CASSLEGTGGEAFF. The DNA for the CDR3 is TGTGCCAGCAGCTTAGAGGGGACAGGGGGTGAAGCTTTCTTT.

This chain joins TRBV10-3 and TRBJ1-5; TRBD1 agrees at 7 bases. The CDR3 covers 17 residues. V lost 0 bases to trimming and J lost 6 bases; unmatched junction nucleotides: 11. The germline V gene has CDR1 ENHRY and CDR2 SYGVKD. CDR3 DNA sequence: TGTGCCATCAGTGAGTCGATTACAGGGGTGAAGATTCAGCCCCAGCATTTT. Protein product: CAISESITGVKIQPQHF.

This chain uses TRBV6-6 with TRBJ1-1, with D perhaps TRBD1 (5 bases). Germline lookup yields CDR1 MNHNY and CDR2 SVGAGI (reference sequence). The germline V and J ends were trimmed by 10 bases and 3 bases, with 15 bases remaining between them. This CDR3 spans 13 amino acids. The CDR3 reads CATSTGGYTEAFF. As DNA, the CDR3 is TGTGCCACCTCAACGGGGGGTTACACTGAAGCTTTCTTT.

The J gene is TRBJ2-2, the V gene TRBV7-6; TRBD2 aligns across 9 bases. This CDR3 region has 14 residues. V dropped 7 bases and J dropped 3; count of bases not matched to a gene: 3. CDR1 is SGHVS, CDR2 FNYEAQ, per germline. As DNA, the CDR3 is TGTGCCAGCAAGCGGGAGGCCGACACCGGGGAGCTGTTTTTT. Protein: CASKREADTGELFF. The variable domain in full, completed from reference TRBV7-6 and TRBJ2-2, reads GAGVSQSPRYKVTKRGQDVALRCDPISGHVSLYWYRQALGQGPEFLTYFNYEAQQDKSGLPNDRFSAERPEGSISTLTIQRTEQRDSAMYRCASKREADTGELFFGEGSRLTVL.

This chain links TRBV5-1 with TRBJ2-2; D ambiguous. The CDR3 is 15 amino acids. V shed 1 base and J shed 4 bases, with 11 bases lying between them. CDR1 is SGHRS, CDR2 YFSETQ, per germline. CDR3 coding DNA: TGCGCCAGCAGCTTGATGTCAACCGGCACCGGGGAGCTGTTTTTT. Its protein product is CASSLMSTGTGELFF.